The 4 T cell receptor beta chains below were found in one sample sequenced in a study of shared clonotypes between healthy human individuals. Only in-frame clones appear in the TCRdb table, and some are missing; sequencing was by immunoSEQ multiplex PCR. The table lists about 1.1 million clones, around 78% of them singletons. Sequenced: memory CD4+ T cells from PBMCs. Subset specified: CD45RA-negative fraction. These receptor sequences come from a man aged 18 to 29 in good health. Some clones in this sample may be carry-over from other donors' samples.

This chain uses TRBV7-2 with TRBJ1-3, with D possibly being TRBD1 (6 bases). CDR1 is SGHTA and CDR2 is FQGNSA in the germline V gene. The CDR3 has 16 residues. The V and J ends lost 3 bases and 1 base respectively, with 13 bases between them. The CDR3 reads CASSFQGIGSGNTIYF. The DNA for the CDR3 is TGTGCCAGCAGCTTTCAGGGGATCGGTTCTGGAAACACCATATATTTT.

The chain uses TRBV5-6 and TRBJ2-7; 9 nucleotides agree with TRBD1. With V trimmed by 0 bases and J by 6 bases, 4 bases remained unmatched. CDR1 is SGHDT and CDR2 is YYEEEE in the germline V gene. This CDR3 has 14 amino acids. Written as DNA, the CDR3 is TGTGCCAGCAGCTTGGACAGGGGGCTTGGCGAGCAGTACTTC. Translation: CASSLDRGLGEQYF. The full variable domain, in which reference TRBV5-6 and TRBJ2-7 provide the parts outside the CDR3, is DAGVTQSPTHLIKTRGQQVTLRCSPKSGHDTVSWYQQALGQGPQFIFQYYEEEERQRGNFPDRFSGHQFPNYSSELNVNALLLGDSALYLCASSLDRGLGEQYFGPGTRLTVT.

The genes are TRBV7-3 and TRBJ1-5; possible D gene TRBD1, 5 bases. From germline, CDR1 is SGHTA and CDR2 FQGTGA. Trimming stripped 3 bases from V and 0 bases from J, with 6 bases between. The length of the CDR3 is 14 residues. The CDR3 sequence is CASSFDSSNQPQHF. The CDR3 DNA follows: TGTGCCAGCAGCTTTGACAGTAGCAATCAGCCCCAGCATTTT.

This clone occurred many times. The CDR3, as DNA: TGTGCCAGCAGCTTAGGGCTAAACAATGAGCAGTTCTTC. Protein: CASSLGLNNEQFF. V gene TRBV7-2 combines with J gene TRBJ2-1; D gene unclear. Trimming left V 1 base short and J 5 bases short, with 6 bases between. In germline, CDR1 is SGHTA, CDR2 FQGNSA. The CDR3 is made up of 13 amino acids.